This T cell receptor (beta chain) is from a study of identical twins. Via MiXCR, TCRdb re-called the 5' RACE reads, giving one row per CDR3 protein. The sample has just under 650,000 distinct CDR3 sequences, under 8.5% seen once. This clonotype was counted between two and nine times. Germline values: CDR1 KGHSH, CDR2 LQKENI. The CDR3 sequence is 18 residues long. Losses at the gene ends were 4 bases for V and 2 bases for J; bases not matched to a gene: 13. These data were also reused for a study on yellow fever vaccine responses in identical twins.

The sequence derives from a woman in her late teens or twenties in good health. The specimen sequenced was PBMCs. This sequence joins TRBV18 and TRBJ2-5, with 10 bases identical to TRBD2. CDR3 residues: CASSRDTGWTSGQETQYF. In nucleotides, the CDR3 is TGTGCCAGCTCACGCGATACTGGATGGACTAGCGGACAAGAGACCCAGTACTTC.